Following are 20 T cell receptor beta chains from one sample sequenced in a study of graft-versus-host responses after intestinal transplantation. Produced via immunoSEQ multiplex PCR; TCRdb's table is partial and in-frame only. The sample lists 75,000 to 95,000 clones, roughly 91% seen once, with 2% to 2.5% in the top ten. No antigen has been assigned to these receptors. The source material was unstimulated CD8+ T cells sorted from spleen or lymph node cells, sampled before intestinal transplant. The receptor set was obtained from a human donor who received an intestinal transplant.

The chain joins TRBV10-3 to TRBJ2-7, with 9 bases matching TRBD1. V shed 7 bases, J shed 0 bases, and the junction held 7 bases outside the gene matches. Germline CDR1 reads ENHRY; CDR2 reads SYGVKD. The CDR3 sequence is 15 residues long. The CDR3 protein is CAITGTGIGSYEQYF. In nucleotides, the CDR3 is TGTGCCATCACTGGGACAGGGATTGGCTCCTACGAGCAGTACTTC.

The genes are TRBV5-8 and TRBJ2-1, with a weak D call TRBD2 (6 bases). Trimming took off 4 bases at V and 4 bases at J, with 18 bases between the two ends. CDR3 length: 16 residues. Germline loops: CDR1 SGHTS, CDR2 YDEGEE. The CDR3 DNA reads as TGTGCCAGCAGCCTCTTGGCTGGGGGGTCTTACAATGAGCAGTTCTTC. It translates to CASSLLAGGSYNEQFF.

The chain uses TRBV7-2 and TRBJ1-2, with unresolved D. This CDR3 contains 14 residues. With 4 bases removed from V and 3 bases from J, the gap between germline ends came to 12 bases. Germline assignment: CDR1 SGHTA and CDR2 FQGNSA. CDR3 coding DNA: TGTGCCAGCAGCTCCCGGGAGGGAGACTATGGCTACACCTTC. It translates to CASSSREGDYGYTF.

V gene TRBV2 combines with J gene TRBJ2-3; TRBD1 matches at 7 bases. Trimming cost V 7 bases and J 3 bases; bases outside gene matches: 10. Germline values: CDR1 SNHLY, CDR2 FYNNEI. The CDR3 is 15 residues long. CDR3 nucleotide sequence: TGTGCCAGCACAGGGGGAAGGGTATGGACAGATACGCAGTATTTT. Amino acids: CASTGGRVWTDTQYF. Full variable domain (outside the CDR3, taken from reference TRBV2 and TRBJ2-3): EPEVTQTPSHQVTQMGQEVILRCVPISNHLYFYWYRQILGQKVEFLVSFYNNEISEKSEIFDDQFSVERPDGSNFTLKIRSTKLEDSAMYFCASTGGRVWTDTQYFGPGTRLTVL.

This clone was detected a few times. CDR3 nucleotides: TGCGCCAGCAACGACTACAGGGGCCCCTCCTACGAGCAGTACTTC. Protein sequence: CASNDYRGPSYEQYF. This rearrangement joins TRBV10-2 to TRBJ2-7; the match to TRBD1 covers 7 bases. Germline V gene sequence: CDR1 WSHSY, CDR2 SAAADI. This CDR3 contains 15 residues. Trimming cost V 7 bases and J 0 bases; bases outside gene matches: 9.

The CDR3 sequence is CASSLGTGFHEQYF. The CDR3 nucleotides are TGTGCCAGCAGCTTAGGAACAGGGTTCCACGAGCAGTACTTC. The V call is TRBV11-3, the J call TRBJ2-7; possible D gene TRBD1, 6 bases. Per germline, CDR1 SGHNT and CDR2 YENEEA. The CDR3 sequence is 14 residues long. Trimming left V 1 base short and J 5 bases short, with 12 bases between.

The V and J genes are TRBV27 and TRBJ2-3; TRBD1 matches at 7 bases. CDR1 and CDR2 (germline): MNHEY, SMNVEV (reference sequence). The CDR3 is made up of 14 amino acids. Germline trimming cut 6 bases from V and 0 bases from J; bases unmatched to any gene: 3. The CDR3 here is CASSGQVSTDTQYF. The CDR3 bases are TGTGCCAGCAGCGGACAGGTTAGCACAGATACGCAGTATTTT.

The gene calls are TRBV27 and TRBJ2-7; no reliable D call. The CDR3 contains 13 residues. From germline, CDR1 is MNHEY and CDR2 SMNVEV (reference sequence). V lost 2 bases and J 1 base, leaving 6 bases between the germline ends. For the CDR3, the DNA is TGTGCCAGCAGTTTAATTGTATCCTACGAGCAGTACTTC. Translated, it gives CASSLIVSYEQYF.

The V gene is TRBV4-1, the J gene TRBJ1-3, with D hard to call. Looked up from germline, CDR1 is MGHRA and CDR2 is YSYEKL. This CDR3 has 17 amino acids. Deletions cut 1 base from V and 4 bases from J, with 17 bases between. CDR3 in DNA: TGCGCCAGCAGCCAAGTGGCGCAAATAACGGGGGGAAACACCATATATTTT. Its protein product is CASSQVAQITGGNTIYF.

The chain uses TRBV29-1 and TRBJ2-7, with 12 bases identical to TRBD1. V shed 3 bases and J 6 bases; nucleotides not matched to a gene: 6. Germline CDR1 is SQVTM and CDR2 is ANQGSEA. CDR3 length: 14 amino acids. Here the CDR3 reads CSVDPGQGASEQYF. CDR3 DNA sequence: TGCAGCGTTGATCCGGGACAGGGGGCTTCCGAGCAGTACTTC.

The V and J genes are TRBV30 and TRBJ2-5, with 9 bases aligning to TRBD2. This CDR3 region has 14 residues. Germline values: CDR1 GTSNPN, CDR2 SVGIG (reference sequence). Trimming cost V 4 bases and J 5 bases; bases outside gene matches: 8. This chain's CDR3 is CAWTPASGVETQYF. The CDR3 DNA reads as TGTGCCTGGACTCCAGCTAGCGGGGTGGAGACCCAGTACTTC.

A single count supports this clone. The rearrangement joins TRBV2 to TRBJ1-5; 8 nucleotides line up with TRBD1. V shed 7 bases and J 3 bases; nucleotides not matched to a gene: 11. Germline V CDR1 and CDR2: SNHLY, FYNNEI. This CDR3 has 16 residues. Here the CDR3 DNA reads TGTGCCAGCACGAGACGACAGGGGAAGTACAATCAGCCCCAGCATTTT. This codes for CASTRRQGKYNQPQHF.

The chain combines TRBV11-2 with TRBJ2-7; TRBD2 might be the D (7 bases). From germline, CDR1 is SGHAT and CDR2 FQNNGV. Between the trimmed V and J ends, which lost 6 bases and 5 bases, there was a span of 14 bases. The CDR3 is 13 residues long. The CDR3 DNA is TGTGCCAGCAGAAGGGGGGGCCTCGACGAGCAGTACTTC. It yields the protein CASRRGGLDEQYF.

The chain carries TRBV10-1 and TRBJ2-3; D possibly corresponds to TRBD2 (7 bases). Trimming took off 7 bases at V and 6 bases at J, with 17 bases between the two ends. The CDR3 runs to 14 residues. Germline V gene data show CDR1 as WNHNN and CDR2 as SYGVQD (reference sequence). CDR3 bases: TGCGCCAGCACCAACGGGGGGCCATCGGATACGCAGTATTTT. Amino acid sequence: CASTNGGPSDTQYF.

In its sample, this clone was seen once. The rearrangement joins TRBV7-9 to TRBJ2-3; 11 bases agree with TRBD2. This CDR3 region has 13 residues. The V gene end was trimmed by 6 bases and the J gene end by 6 bases; junction bases not matched to a gene: 2. Germline CDR1 SEHNR, CDR2 FQNEAQ (reference sequence). CDR3 amino acids: CASRGTSGDTQYF. CDR3 DNA: TGTGCCAGCAGAGGGACTAGCGGCGATACGCAGTATTTT.

V usage is TRBV6-5 and J usage is TRBJ1-1; the D is unclear. CDR1 and CDR2 (germline): MNHEY, SVGAGI. The CDR3 extends over 12 amino acids. V was trimmed by 4 bases and J by 6 bases, leaving 9 bases between them. CDR3 region: CASSSSLAEAFF. The CDR3 coding sequence is TGTGCCAGCAGTTCCAGTCTTGCTGAAGCTTTCTTT.

V is TRBV7-9 and J is TRBJ1-1; 10 bases match TRBD1. Per the germline V gene, CDR1 is SEHNR and CDR2 is FQNEAQ (reference sequence). The J segment lost 6 bases and the V segment lost 5 bases, leaving 9 bases of the junction unmatched. The CDR3 has 15 residues. The CDR3 bases are TGTGCCAGCAGCACATCGACAGGGGGCCTCGCTGAAGCTTTCTTT. Translating it yields CASSTSTGGLAEAFF.

The V call is TRBV14, the J call TRBJ2-7, with 7 bases matching TRBD1. The CDR3 has 16 residues. With 5 bases clipped from V and 2 bases from J, the junction kept 12 bases outside the gene matches. Germline V CDR1 and CDR2: SGHDN, FVKESK. Here the CDR3 DNA reads TGTGCCAGCAGCGAGTTACCGGGACAGTCCGCCTACGAGCAGTACTTC. Translation gives CASSELPGQSAYEQYF.

The chain uses TRBV6-5 and TRBJ2-1, with 9 bases matching TRBD2. Germline loops: CDR1 MNHEY, CDR2 SVGAGI. This CDR3 comprises 15 residues. Trimming removed 2 bases from V and 7 bases from J; junction bases left unmatched: 6. The CDR3 is CASSYAGGLWNEQFF. DNA for the CDR3: TGTGCCAGCAGTTACGCGGGGGGGCTCTGGAATGAGCAGTTCTTC.

The CDR3 here is CASSFDPQERSTEAFF. CDR3 coding DNA: TGTGCCAGCAGTTTTGACCCTCAAGAGAGGAGCACTGAAGCTTTCTTT. V usage is TRBV7-9 and J usage is TRBJ1-1; D is unresolved. CDR1 is SEHNR and CDR2 is FQNEAQ in the germline V gene (reference sequence). Trimming took 6 bases from V and 4 from J, leaving 21 bases between them. The length of the CDR3 is 16 residues.